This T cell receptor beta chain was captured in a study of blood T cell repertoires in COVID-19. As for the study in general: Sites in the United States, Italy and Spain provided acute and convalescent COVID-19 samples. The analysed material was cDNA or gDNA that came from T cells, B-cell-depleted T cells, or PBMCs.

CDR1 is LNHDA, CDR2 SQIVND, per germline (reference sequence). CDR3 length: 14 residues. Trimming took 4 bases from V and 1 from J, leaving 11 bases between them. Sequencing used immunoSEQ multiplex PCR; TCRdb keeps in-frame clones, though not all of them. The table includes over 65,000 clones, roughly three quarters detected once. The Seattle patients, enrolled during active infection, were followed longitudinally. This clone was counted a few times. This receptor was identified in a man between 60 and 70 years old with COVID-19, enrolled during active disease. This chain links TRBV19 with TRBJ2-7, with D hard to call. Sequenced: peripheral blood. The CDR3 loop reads CASSRQALSYEQYF. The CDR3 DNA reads TGTGCCAGTAGTAGGCAGGCCCTTTCCTACGAGCAGTACTTC.